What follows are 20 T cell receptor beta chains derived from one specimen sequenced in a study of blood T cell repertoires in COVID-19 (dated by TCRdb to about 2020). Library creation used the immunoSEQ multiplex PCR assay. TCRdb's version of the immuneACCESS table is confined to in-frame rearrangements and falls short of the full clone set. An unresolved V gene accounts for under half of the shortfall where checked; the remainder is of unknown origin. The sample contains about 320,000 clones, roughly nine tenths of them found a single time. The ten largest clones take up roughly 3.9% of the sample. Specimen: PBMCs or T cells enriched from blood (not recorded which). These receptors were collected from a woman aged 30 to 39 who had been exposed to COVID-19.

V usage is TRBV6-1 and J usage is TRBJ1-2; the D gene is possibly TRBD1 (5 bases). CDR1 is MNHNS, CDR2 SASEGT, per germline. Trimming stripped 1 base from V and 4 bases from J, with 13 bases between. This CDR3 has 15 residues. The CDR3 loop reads CASSEVAGHRYGYTF. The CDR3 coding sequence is TGTGCCAGCAGTGAAGTGGCAGGGCATCGCTATGGCTACACCTTC.

CDR3 residues: CASSYLPPGLAGYEQYF. Here the CDR3 DNA reads TGCGCCAGCAGCTATCTGCCGCCGGGACTAGCGGGATACGAGCAGTACTTC. The V gene is TRBV5-1, the J gene TRBJ2-7, with 13 bases matching TRBD2. The CDR3 spans 17 residues. V was clipped by 3 bases and J by 4 bases; unmatched bases: 10. Germline CDR1 reads SGHRS; CDR2 reads YFSETQ.

CDR3 loop: CASSFTGEVNEQFF. The CDR3 DNA follows: TGTGCCAGCAGTTTTACAGGGGAGGTCAATGAGCAGTTCTTC. J is TRBJ2-1 and V is TRBV27; weak D call: TRBD1 (7 bases). Germline CDR1 reads MNHEY; CDR2 reads SMNVEV (reference sequence). V lost 3 bases and J 6 bases, leaving 12 bases between the germline ends. CDR3 length equals 14 residues.

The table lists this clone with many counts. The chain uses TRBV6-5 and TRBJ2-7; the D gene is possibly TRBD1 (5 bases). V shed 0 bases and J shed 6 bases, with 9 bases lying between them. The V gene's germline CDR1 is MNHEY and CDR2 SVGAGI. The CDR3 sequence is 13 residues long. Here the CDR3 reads CASSYSRVSEQYF. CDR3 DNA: TGTGCCAGCAGTTACTCCAGGGTATCCGAGCAGTACTTC.

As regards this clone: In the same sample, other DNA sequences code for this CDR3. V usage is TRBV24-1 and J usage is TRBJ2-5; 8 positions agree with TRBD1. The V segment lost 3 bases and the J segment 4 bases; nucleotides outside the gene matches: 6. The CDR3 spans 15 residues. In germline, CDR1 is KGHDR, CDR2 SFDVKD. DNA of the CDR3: TGTGCCACCAGTGATCCCGGACAGGGTGGAGAGACCCAGTACTTC. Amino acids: CATSDPGQGGETQYF.

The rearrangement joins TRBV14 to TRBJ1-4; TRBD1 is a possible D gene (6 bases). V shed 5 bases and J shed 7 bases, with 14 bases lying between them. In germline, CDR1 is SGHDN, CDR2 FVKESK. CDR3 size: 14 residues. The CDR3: CASSVGGGTEKLFF. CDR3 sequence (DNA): TGTGCCAGCAGCGTTGGGGGGGGCACTGAAAAACTGTTTTTT. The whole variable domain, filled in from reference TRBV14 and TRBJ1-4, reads EAGVTQFPSHSVIEKGQTVTLRCDPISGHDNLYWYRRVMGKEIKFLLHFVKESKQDESGMPNNRFLAERTGGTYSTLKVQPAELEDSGVYFCASSVGGGTEKLFFGSGTQLSVL.

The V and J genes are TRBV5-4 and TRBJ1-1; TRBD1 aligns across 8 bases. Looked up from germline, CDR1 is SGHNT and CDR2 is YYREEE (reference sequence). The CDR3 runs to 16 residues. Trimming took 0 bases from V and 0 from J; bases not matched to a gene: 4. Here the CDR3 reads CASSLGAGQVNTEAFF. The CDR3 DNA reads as TGTGCCAGCAGCTTGGGAGCGGGACAGGTGAACACTGAAGCTTTCTTT.

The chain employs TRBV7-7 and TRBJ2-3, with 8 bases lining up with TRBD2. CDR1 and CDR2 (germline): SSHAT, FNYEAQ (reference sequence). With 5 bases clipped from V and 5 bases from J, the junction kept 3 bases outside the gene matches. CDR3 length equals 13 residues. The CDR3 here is CASSPGRVDTQYF. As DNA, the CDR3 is TGTGCCAGCAGCCCCGGGAGGGTAGATACGCAGTATTTT.

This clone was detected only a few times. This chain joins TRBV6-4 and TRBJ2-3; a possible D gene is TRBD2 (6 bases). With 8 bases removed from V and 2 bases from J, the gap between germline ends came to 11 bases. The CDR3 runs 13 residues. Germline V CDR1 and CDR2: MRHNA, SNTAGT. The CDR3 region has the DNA TGTGCCAGCGGGGCGGGGCACACAGATACGCAGTATTTT. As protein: CASGAGHTDTQYF.

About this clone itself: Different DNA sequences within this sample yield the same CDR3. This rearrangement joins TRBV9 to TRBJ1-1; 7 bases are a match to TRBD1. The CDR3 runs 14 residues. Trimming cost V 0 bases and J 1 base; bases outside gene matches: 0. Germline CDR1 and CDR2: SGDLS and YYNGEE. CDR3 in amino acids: CASSVGQGNTEAFF. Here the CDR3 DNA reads TGTGCCAGCAGCGTAGGACAGGGGAACACTGAAGCTTTCTTT. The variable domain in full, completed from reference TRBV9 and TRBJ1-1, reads DSGVTQTPKHLITATGQRVTLRCSPRSGDLSVYWYQQSLDQGLQFLIQYYNGEERAKGNILERFSAQQFPDLHSELNLSSLELGDSALYFCASSVGQGNTEAFFGQGTRLTVV.

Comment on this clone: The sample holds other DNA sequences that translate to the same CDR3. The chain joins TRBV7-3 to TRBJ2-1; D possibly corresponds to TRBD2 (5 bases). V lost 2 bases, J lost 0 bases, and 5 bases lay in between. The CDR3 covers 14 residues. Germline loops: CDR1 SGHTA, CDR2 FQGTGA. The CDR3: CASSLEGSYNEQFF. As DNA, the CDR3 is TGTGCCAGCAGCTTAGAGGGCTCCTACAATGAGCAGTTCTTC.

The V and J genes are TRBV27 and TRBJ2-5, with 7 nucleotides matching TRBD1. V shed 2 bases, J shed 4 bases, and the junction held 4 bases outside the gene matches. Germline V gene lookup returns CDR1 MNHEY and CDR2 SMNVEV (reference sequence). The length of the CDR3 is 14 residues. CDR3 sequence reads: CASSLLDRLETQYF. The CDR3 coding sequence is TGTGCCAGCAGTTTACTGGACAGGCTAGAGACCCAGTACTTC.

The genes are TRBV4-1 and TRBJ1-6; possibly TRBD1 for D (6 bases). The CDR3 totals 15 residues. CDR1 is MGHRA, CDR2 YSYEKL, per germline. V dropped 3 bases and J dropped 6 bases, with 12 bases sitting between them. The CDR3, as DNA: TGCGCCAGCAGCCAGGAGACAGGCCGTAATTCACCCCTCCACTTT. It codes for CASSQETGRNSPLHF.

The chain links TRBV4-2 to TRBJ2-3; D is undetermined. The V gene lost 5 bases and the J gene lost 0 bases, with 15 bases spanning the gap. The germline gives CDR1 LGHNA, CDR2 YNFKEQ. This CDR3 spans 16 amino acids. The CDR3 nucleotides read TGTGCCAGCAGCTTGGCAACGGGTCTTAGCACAGATACGCAGTATTTT. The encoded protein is CASSLATGLSTDTQYF.

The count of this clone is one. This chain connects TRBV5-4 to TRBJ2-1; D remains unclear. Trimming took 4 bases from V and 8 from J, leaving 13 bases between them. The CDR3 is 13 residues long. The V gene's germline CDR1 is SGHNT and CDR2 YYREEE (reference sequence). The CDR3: CASSPTSEYEQFF. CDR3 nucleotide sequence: TGTGCCAGCAGCCCCACTTCGGAGTATGAGCAGTTCTTC.

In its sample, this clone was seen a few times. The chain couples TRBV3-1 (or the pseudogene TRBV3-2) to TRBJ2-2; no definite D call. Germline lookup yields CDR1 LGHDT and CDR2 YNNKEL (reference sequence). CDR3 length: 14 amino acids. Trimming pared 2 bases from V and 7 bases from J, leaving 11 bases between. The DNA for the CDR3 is TGTGCCAGCAGCCAAACAACGTGGTACGGGGAGCTGTTTTTT. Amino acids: CASSQTTWYGELFF.

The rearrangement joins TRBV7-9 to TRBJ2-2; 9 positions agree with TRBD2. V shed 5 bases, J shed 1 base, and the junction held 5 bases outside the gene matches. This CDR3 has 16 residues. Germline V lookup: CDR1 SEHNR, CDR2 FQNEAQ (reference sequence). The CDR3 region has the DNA TGTGCCAGCAGCCCACCTAGCGGGGAGAACACCGGGGAGCTGTTTTTT. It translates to CASSPPSGENTGELFF.

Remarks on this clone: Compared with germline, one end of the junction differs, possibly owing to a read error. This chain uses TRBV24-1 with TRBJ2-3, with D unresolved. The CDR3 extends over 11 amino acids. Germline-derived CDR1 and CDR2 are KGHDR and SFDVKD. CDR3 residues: CATSDGSGSDF. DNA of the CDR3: TGTGCCACCAGTGATGGATCCGGGTCTGATTTT.

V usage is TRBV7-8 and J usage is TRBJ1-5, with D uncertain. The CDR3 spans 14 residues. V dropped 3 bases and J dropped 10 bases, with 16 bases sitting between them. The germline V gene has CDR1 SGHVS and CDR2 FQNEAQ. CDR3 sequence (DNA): TGTGCCAGCAGCTTGGGCACCTCAAATCGTCCCCAGCATTTT. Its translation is CASSLGTSNRPQHF.

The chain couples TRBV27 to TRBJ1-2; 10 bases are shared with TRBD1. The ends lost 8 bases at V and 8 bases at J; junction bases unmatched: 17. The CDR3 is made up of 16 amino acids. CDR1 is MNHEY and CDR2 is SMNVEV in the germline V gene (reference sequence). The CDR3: CASSGTGVLGIYGYTF. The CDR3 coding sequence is TGTGCCAGCTCCGGGACAGGGGTATTGGGTATATACGGCTACACCTTC.